The next 27 T cell receptor beta chains were all read from a single sample in a study of response to subunit inactivated influenza vaccine. MiXCR, applied by TCRdb to the RT-PCR reads, yields one record per CDR3 protein. The sample carries 450,000 to 550,000 distinct CDR3 sequences, roughly 23% recorded once. Sample: CD4+ T cells sorted from PBMCs, taken roughly 5 days after vaccination. These receptors were taken from a man aged 45-60 years who received an inactivated influenza vaccine.

The V gene is TRBV7-2, the J gene TRBJ2-7, with TRBD1 identical over 10 bases. V shed 5 bases and J 5 bases; nucleotides not matched to a gene: 6. The germline V gene has CDR1 SGHTA and CDR2 FQGNSA. This CDR3 comprises 14 residues. The CDR3 DNA reads TGTGCCAGCAGCCCGACAGGGGGCTTCCACGAGCAGTACTTC. Encoded protein: CASSPTGGFHEQYF.

A few counts support this clonotype. The V gene is TRBV29-1, the J gene TRBJ2-1; perhaps TRBD2 as D (6 bases). With 7 bases removed from V and 8 bases from J, the gap between germline ends came to 12 bases. The CDR3 extends over 11 amino acids. Germline assignment: CDR1 SQVTM and CDR2 ANQGSEA. CDR3 loop: CSAVWGDEQFF. The CDR3 DNA is TGCAGCGCCGTATGGGGGGATGAGCAGTTCTTC.

The genes are TRBV6-5 and TRBJ2-7; no clear D. This CDR3 region has 15 residues. Germline V lookup: CDR1 MNHEY, CDR2 SVGAGI. V was cut by 0 bases and J by 6 bases, with 15 bases left in between. CDR3 coding DNA: TGTGCCAGCAGTTACTCTTCCGGGTCTCGAGGCGAGCAGTACTTC. Its translation is CASSYSSGSRGEQYF.

This clonotype was found a few times. The chain recombines TRBV29-1 with TRBJ2-5, with D perhaps TRBD2 (6 bases). Germline V gene data show CDR1 as SQVTM and CDR2 as ANQGSEA. V dropped 7 bases and J dropped 7 bases, with 16 bases sitting between them. The CDR3 spans 12 residues. Here the CDR3 reads CSAGTGSGTQYF. The CDR3 DNA sequence: TGCAGCGCTGGGACTGGCTCTGGGACCCAGTACTTC. The complete variable domain, with remaining parts taken from reference TRBV29-1 and TRBJ2-5, reads SAVISQKPSRDICQRGTSLTIQCQVDSQVTMMFWYRQQPGQSLTLIATANQGSEATYESGFVIDKFPISRPNLTFSTLTVSNMSPEDSSIYLCSAGTGSGTQYFGPGTRLLVL.

The V and J genes are TRBV4-1 and TRBJ1-5, with D maybe TRBD1 (5 bases). CDR3 length: 15 amino acids. With 2 bases removed from V and 3 bases from J, the gap between germline ends came to 11 bases. Germline V gives CDR1 MGHRA, CDR2 YSYEKL. The CDR3 bases are TGCGCCAGCAGCCAAAGGTCAGGGCTCAATCAGCCCCAGCATTTT. Its protein is CASSQRSGLNQPQHF.

The chain employs TRBV5-4 and TRBJ2-3, with TRBD2 matching over 8 bases. Germline V gene lookup returns CDR1 SGHNT and CDR2 YYREEE (reference sequence). V lost 2 bases, J lost 1 base, and 3 bases stayed unmatched. The CDR3 is 15 amino acids. CDR3 region: CASSLTGGGTDTQYF. CDR3 DNA: TGTGCCAGCAGCTTAACGGGGGGGGGCACAGATACGCAGTATTTT.

J is TRBJ2-2 and V is TRBV6-1; 10 bases align to TRBD2. V shed 4 bases, J shed 5 bases, and the junction held 7 bases outside the gene matches. CDR1 is MNHNS and CDR2 is SASEGT in the germline V gene. CDR3 length equals 16 residues. As DNA, the CDR3 is TGTGCCAGCAGTGTCCTAGCGGGAGTTCCGACCGGGGAGCTGTTTTTT. This codes for CASSVLAGVPTGELFF.

The chain joins TRBV4-3 to TRBJ1-2; TRBD1 is a possible D gene (6 bases). There are 15 residues in the CDR3. Trimming took 1 base from V and 2 from J, leaving 11 bases between them. Germline values: CDR1 LGHNA, CDR2 YSLEER. CDR3 residues: CASSQATGANYGYTF. The CDR3 region has the DNA TGCGCCAGCAGCCAAGCAACGGGGGCAAACTATGGCTACACCTTC.

The chain joins TRBV28 to TRBJ2-7; D might be TRBD1 (5 bases). Germline V lookup: CDR1 MDHEN, CDR2 SYDVKM. This CDR3 region has 13 residues. V dropped 5 bases and J dropped 2 bases, with 10 bases sitting between them. The CDR3 region has the DNA TGTGCCAGCAGTCCCCCCAGGGCCTACGAGCAGTACTTC. Its protein product is CASSPPRAYEQYF.

The V gene is TRBV7-8, the J gene TRBJ1-5; 8 bases agree with TRBD1. With V trimmed by 5 bases and J by 8 bases, 8 bases remained unmatched. Germline V gene sequence: CDR1 SGHVS, CDR2 FQNEAQ. The CDR3 spans 14 residues. CDR3 sequence: CASSVTRGQEPQHF. In DNA form, the CDR3 reads TGTGCCAGCAGCGTAACCAGGGGGCAGGAGCCCCAGCATTTT.

This clonotype was observed a few times. The chain uses TRBV12-3 or TRBV12-4 and TRBJ1-5; no reliable D call. V lost 3 bases, J lost 7 bases, and 16 bases lay in between. The CDR3 is 15 amino acids. CDR3 amino acids: CASSLTWGVRQPQHF. CDR3 nucleotide sequence: TGTGCCAGCAGTTTGACCTGGGGAGTGAGGCAGCCCCAGCATTTT.

This clonotype was seen a few times. The chain uses TRBV5-4 and TRBJ2-7; 7 bases are shared with TRBD1. The CDR3 covers 15 residues. The germline gives CDR1 SGHNT, CDR2 YYREEE (reference sequence). With V trimmed by 4 bases and J by 0 bases, 7 bases remained unmatched. The CDR3 nucleotides are TGTGCCAGCAGCGCACTAAACAGGGGCTCCTACGAGCAGTACTTC. It translates to CASSALNRGSYEQYF.

This clonotype was counted only a few times. This chain connects TRBV21-1 to TRBJ2-5; the tabulated D call, TRBD2, remains unverified against the DNA. TRBV21-1 is a recognized pseudogene. This CDR3 region has 24 residues. This chain's CDR3 is CASSKAQHGATVREAGGPLETQYF. CDR3 sequence (DNA): TGTGCCAGCAGCAAAGCTCAGCATGGGGCGACGGTGAGGGAAGCGGGAGGGCCATTGGAGACCCAGTACTTC.

The rearrangement joins TRBV5-1 to TRBJ2-7; 11 nucleotides align to TRBD1. This CDR3 is 14 amino acids long. Germline CDR1 SGHRS, CDR2 YFSETQ. The J segment lost 7 bases and the V segment lost 4 bases, leaving 7 bases of the junction unmatched. CDR3 nucleotide sequence: TGCGCCAGCAGCCAAGGACAGGGGGCCGGAGAGCAGTACTTC. Encoded protein: CASSQGQGAGEQYF.

This clonotype was counted many times. The chain is built from TRBV12-3 or TRBV12-4 and TRBJ2-1; D is possibly TRBD2 (5 bases). The CDR3 runs 13 residues. With 2 bases removed from V and 5 bases from J, the gap between germline ends came to 7 bases. CDR3 protein: CASSLQEDNEQFF. The CDR3 region has the DNA TGTGCCAGCAGTTTACAGGAGGACAATGAGCAGTTCTTC.

This rearrangement joins TRBV6-1 to TRBJ1-3; unclear D gene. The germline V gene encodes CDR1 MNHNS and CDR2 SASEGT. V shed 6 bases and J shed 5 bases, with 23 bases lying between them. This CDR3 has 17 residues. The CDR3 here is CASRLDKYGPARNTIYF. CDR3 coding DNA: TGTGCCAGCAGACTAGACAAATACGGGCCCGCCAGAAACACCATATATTTT.

The V gene is TRBV11-2, the J gene TRBJ2-6; maybe TRBD2 (5 bases). This CDR3 has 15 amino acids. In germline, CDR1 is SGHAT, CDR2 FQNNGV. With 5 bases removed from V and 0 bases from J, the gap between germline ends came to 8 bases. The CDR3 nucleotides are TGTGCCAGCAGCCGCGAGGGCTCTGGGGCCAACGTCCTGACTTTC. Encoded protein: CASSREGSGANVLTF.

This clonotype was seen at least ten times. The chain carries TRBV2 and TRBJ2-7, with TRBD1 as a possible D gene (5 bases). Trimming stripped 2 bases from V and 0 bases from J, with 11 bases between. There are 15 residues in the CDR3. Germline CDR1 and CDR2: SNHLY and FYNNEI. The CDR3 is CASSEQGWGSYEQYF. The CDR3 DNA sequence: TGTGCCAGCAGTGAACAGGGATGGGGCTCCTACGAGCAGTACTTC.

This clonotype has a single count. The V and J genes are TRBV20-1 and TRBJ2-5, with 9 positions matching TRBD2. Trimming cost V 2 bases and J 5 bases; bases outside gene matches: 9. Per the germline V gene, CDR1 is DFQATT and CDR2 is SNEGSKA (reference sequence). This CDR3 is 15 amino acids long. CDR3 DNA: TGCAGTGCTAGATCTTTAGCGGGAGAAACGGAGACCCAGTACTTC. Residues: CSARSLAGETETQYF.

This clonotype was observed a handful of times. The chain has TRBV5-1 and TRBJ2-1; the match to TRBD2 covers 9 bases. CDR3 length: 16 amino acids. The germline V gene has CDR1 SGHRS and CDR2 YFSETQ. V was pared by 0 bases and J by 8 bases, with 9 bases of the junction left unmatched. CDR3 sequence: CASSLAPREGIHEQFF. The CDR3 DNA is TGCGCCAGCAGCTTGGCGCCGCGGGAGGGCATCCATGAGCAGTTCTTC.

The chain has TRBV20-1 and TRBJ1-4; D may be TRBD1 (6 bases). V shed 3 bases and J shed 5 bases, with 16 bases lying between them. Germline CDR1 and CDR2: DFQATT and SNEGSKA (reference sequence). The CDR3 is 15 residues long. The CDR3 sequence is CSASASGVSNEKLFF. In DNA, the CDR3 is TGCAGTGCTAGTGCCTCAGGGGTGTCCAATGAAAAACTGTTTTTT.

This clonotype was observed a few times. The CDR3 coding sequence is TGCGCCAGCAGCGTCCAGGGCTCGACTAATGAAAAACTGTTTTTT. This codes for CASSVQGSTNEKLFF. V usage is TRBV5-1 and J usage is TRBJ1-4; perhaps TRBD1 as D (5 bases). The ends were cut back, 4 bases at V and 2 bases at J, with 12 bases in the middle. This CDR3 region has 15 residues. Germline V gene lookup returns CDR1 SGHRS and CDR2 YFSETQ.

At least ten counts were recorded for this clonotype. The CDR3 protein is CSAPVNRNSYEQYF. Written as DNA, the CDR3 is TGCAGTGCCCCAGTTAACCGTAATTCCTACGAGCAGTACTTC. The chain links TRBV20-1 to TRBJ2-7; D is undetermined. The V gene's germline CDR1 is DFQATT and CDR2 SNEGSKA (reference sequence). Deletions cut 6 bases from V and 1 base from J, with 16 bases between. This CDR3 has 14 amino acids.

The chain links TRBV20-1 to TRBJ2-1; 12 bases align to TRBD1. CDR3 length: 15 residues. Trimming at V came to 6 bases and at J to 7 bases, leaving 10 bases not matched to a gene. Germline V gives CDR1 DFQATT, CDR2 SNEGSKA (reference sequence). The CDR3 region has the DNA TGCAGTGCGGAGACGGGACAGGGGGCTCGGAATGAGCAGTTCTTC. This gives the protein CSAETGQGARNEQFF.

The chain is built from TRBV12-3 or TRBV12-4 and TRBJ1-4, with D unresolved. The V end lost 6 bases, the J end lost 7 bases, and 12 bases lay between the germline ends. The CDR3 runs 13 residues. This CDR3 is CASSRPPVEKLFF. CDR3 nucleotides: TGTGCCAGCAGCAGGCCCCCGGTTGAAAAACTGTTTTTT.

The sample holds a few counts of this clonotype. This chain links TRBV15 with TRBJ1-5, with unresolved D. V was trimmed by 1 base and J by 6 bases, leaving 4 bases between them. The CDR3 totals 12 residues. The germline V gene encodes CDR1 LNHNV and CDR2 YYDKDF (reference sequence). The DNA of the CDR3 is TGTGCCACCAGCAGAGCAGGTCAGCCCCAGCATTTT. It codes for CATSRAGQPQHF.

The genes are TRBV7-9 and TRBJ1-1; a possible D gene is TRBD1 (5 bases). Germline V gives CDR1 SEHNR, CDR2 FQNEAQ (reference sequence). CDR3 size: 16 residues. V was pared by 5 bases and J by 3 bases, with 19 bases between. The CDR3 loop is CASSNPVGGVDTEAFF. The CDR3 bases are TGTGCCAGCAGCAACCCGGTTGGAGGGGTGGACACTGAAGCTTTCTTT.